What follows are 17 T cell receptor beta chains derived from one specimen sequenced in a study of blood T cells in healthy people across ages. Primed by a sample-barcoded 5' primer and a J-beta primer mix, a second PCR proceeded for about 6 to 12 cycles. TCRdb itself ran the 5' RACE reads through MiXCR, one entry per CDR3 protein. The data show approximately 800,000 distinct CDR3 sequences, roughly 56% seen once. Sequenced input: blood. These receptors originate from a man aged 40-49 years in good health.

The chain has TRBV20-1 and TRBJ1-5, with 7 bases that match TRBD1. Germline CDR1 and CDR2: DFQATT and SNEGSKA (reference sequence). The CDR3 is 14 residues long. J gave up 4 bases and V 7 bases, and 10 bases lay outside the gene matches. CDR3 loop: CSVGREGANQPQHF. CDR3 nucleotide sequence: TGCAGTGTTGGTCGTGAGGGGGCGAATCAGCCCCAGCATTTT.

The genes are TRBV7-9 and TRBJ1-4; 10 bases fit TRBD1. The germline CDR1 and CDR2 sequences are SEHNR and FQNEAQ (reference sequence). The CDR3 runs to 14 residues. J gave up 8 bases and V 5 bases, and 5 bases lay outside the gene matches. CDR3 nucleotides: TGTGCCAGCAGCGACCGGGACAGGGGAGAAAAACTGTTTTTT. It codes for CASSDRDRGEKLFF.

This clonotype was seen a handful of times. The chain links TRBV7-6 to TRBJ2-7; 7 bases match TRBD2. The germline V gene has CDR1 SGHVS and CDR2 FNYEAQ. This CDR3 region has 14 residues. Trimming at V came to 3 bases and at J to 6 bases, leaving 8 bases not matched to a gene. The CDR3 nucleotides read TGTGCCAGCAGCTTTGCTGCGGGAGCGGCCGAGCAGTACTTC. It is translated as CASSFAAGAAEQYF.

This rearrangement joins TRBV20-1 to TRBJ2-5; 12 bases are a match to TRBD2. The CDR3 is 16 amino acids. The germline V gene encodes CDR1 DFQATT and CDR2 SNEGSKA (reference sequence). V shed 2 bases and J 5 bases; nucleotides not matched to a gene: 9. CDR3 sequence: CSARTSGGYLRETQYF. CDR3 nucleotide sequence: TGCAGTGCTAGAACTAGCGGGGGGTATCTTAGGGAGACCCAGTACTTC.

The V call is TRBV9, the J call TRBJ2-3; 7 bases are shared with TRBD1. CDR1 is SGDLS and CDR2 is YYNGEE in the germline V gene. This CDR3 is built from 14 residues. The junction had 2 bases not matched to a gene; V was cut back by 0 bases and J by 4 bases. The CDR3 region is CASSVGQGADTQYF. CDR3 nucleotide sequence: TGTGCCAGCAGCGTAGGACAGGGAGCAGATACGCAGTATTTT.

This chain connects TRBV9 to TRBJ2-1, with D possibly TRBD2 on 6 matching bases. This CDR3 has 14 residues. Deletions cut 3 bases from V and 5 bases from J, with 12 bases between. Germline CDR1 reads SGDLS; CDR2 reads YYNGEE. CDR3 loop: CASSGGLADNEQFF. CDR3 DNA: TGTGCCAGCAGCGGGGGACTCGCCGACAATGAGCAGTTCTTC.

The chain combines TRBV27 with TRBJ1-5; D is unresolved. This CDR3 spans 14 amino acids. Trimming removed 2 bases from V and 2 bases from J, with 7 bases in between. Per germline, CDR1 MNHEY and CDR2 SMNVEV (reference sequence). CDR3 coding DNA: TGTGCCAGCAGTTTACTCGATGGCAATCAGCCCCAGCATTTT. Translated: CASSLLDGNQPQHF.

This clonotype has only a few counts. The genes are TRBV7-2 and TRBJ2-5; either TRBD1 or TRBD2 may fit D (6 bases each). The CDR3 runs to 15 residues. The germline V and J ends were trimmed by 3 bases and 0 bases, with 11 bases remaining between them. CDR1 is SGHTA, CDR2 FQGNSA, per germline. The CDR3 DNA sequence: TGTGCCAGCAGCTTTCAAGGGGGGTACCAAGAGACCCAGTACTTC. It codes for CASSFQGGYQETQYF.

The CDR3 sequence: CASSQDLRNEQFF. The CDR3, as DNA: TGTGCCAGCAGCCAAGATTTGCGAAATGAGCAGTTCTTC. The chain has TRBV3-1 and TRBJ2-1; D uncertain. V was clipped by 0 bases and J by 7 bases, with 7 bases between them. Germline CDR1 is LGHDT and CDR2 is YNNKEL (reference sequence). The CDR3 is made up of 13 amino acids.

This chain links TRBV12-3 or TRBV12-4 with TRBJ2-7; 7 nucleotides match TRBD2. The CDR3 totals 12 residues. J gave up 7 bases and V 6 bases, and 6 bases lay outside the gene matches. The CDR3 DNA sequence: TGTGCCAGCAGCTCAGCAGCGGGAGAGCAGTACTTC. Its translation: CASSSAAGEQYF.

J is TRBJ2-5 and V is TRBV29-1; the match to TRBD1 covers 12 bases. The V gene end was trimmed by 4 bases and the J gene end by 5 bases; junction bases not matched to a gene: 11. The CDR3 sequence is 16 residues long. Looked up from germline, CDR1 is SQVTM and CDR2 is ANQGSEA. The CDR3 DNA sequence: TGCAGCGTTGCGGGCCCGCCGGGACAGGGGGCGGAGACCCAGTACTTC. Its protein product is CSVAGPPGQGAETQYF.

This clonotype has a handful of counts. This rearrangement joins TRBV5-6 to TRBJ2-3; D gene unclear. Germline CDR1 SGHDT, CDR2 YYEEEE. Between the trimmed V and J ends, which lost 4 bases and 4 bases, there was a span of 16 bases. CDR3 size: 15 residues. This CDR3 reads CASSPQPSRADTQYF. CDR3 bases: TGTGCCAGCAGCCCCCAACCCTCCCGTGCAGATACGCAGTATTTT.

This rearrangement joins TRBV14 to TRBJ2-7; no clear D gene. Trimming stripped 4 bases from V and 2 bases from J, with 15 bases between. The CDR3 consists of 15 residues. CDR1 SGHDN and CDR2 FVKESK come from the germline V gene. CDR3 nucleotides: TGTGCCAGCAGCCCCCGAGCTCTAGTCCCCTACGAGCAGTACTTC. As protein: CASSPRALVPYEQYF.

The chain couples TRBV9 to TRBJ2-7; D unresolved. The CDR3 is 13 amino acids. Germline-derived CDR1 and CDR2 are SGDLS and YYNGEE. V lost 5 bases to trimming and J lost 1 base, with 10 bases between them. CDR3 coding DNA: TGTGCCAGCAGTGTGGGGATTTCCTACGAGCAGTACTTC. It translates to CASSVGISYEQYF.

This sequence joins TRBV2 and TRBJ1-1; 7 bases fit TRBD1. Germline V gives CDR1 SNHLY, CDR2 FYNNEI. The ends lost 7 bases at V and 7 bases at J; junction bases unmatched: 9. This CDR3 spans 13 amino acids. The CDR3 here is CASTTGVSIEAFF. CDR3 sequence (DNA): TGTGCCAGCACCACAGGGGTTTCCATTGAAGCTTTCTTT.

The chain recombines TRBV7-9 with TRBJ1-1; D is perhaps TRBD1 (5 bases). V lost 3 bases and J 8 bases, leaving 13 bases between the germline ends. Per germline, CDR1 SEHNR and CDR2 FQNEAQ (reference sequence). The CDR3 is 13 amino acids. This CDR3 is CASSLTGPMEAFF. For the CDR3, the DNA is TGTGCCAGCAGCTTGACGGGGCCGATGGAAGCTTTCTTT.

As to this clonotype: One base away lies a much larger clone, so this may be a sequencing read error. The chain is built from TRBV6-5 and TRBJ2-3, with D perhaps TRBD2 (5 bases). The length of the CDR3 is 16 residues. CDR1 is MNHEY and CDR2 is SVGAGI in the germline V gene. In nucleotides, the CDR3 is TGTGCCAGCAGTCGAGAATCCGCTTCTAGCATAGATACGCAGTATTTT. This codes for CASSRESASSIDTQYF.